This section outlines one TCR beta chain sequence together with its context. Its matching antigen is unknown. Amplification yielded TCR beta CDR3 regions, with RNA transcripts as the source. HTBI primers were used for first-round RT-PCR of the TCR CDR3. Each CDR3 protein gets one entry after TCRdb re-called the multiplex PCR reads with MiXCR. The sample includes 450,000 to 700,000 distinct CDR3 sequences, 40% to 55% of them seen just once. V was shortened by 3 bases and J by 3 bases, with 14 bases between the two germline ends. In germline, CDR1 is MGHRA, CDR2 YSYEKL. The CDR3 runs to 15 residues. This sample was taken from a study of T cells in Graves' hyperthyroidism and ophthalmopathy. Uncontrolled infection, other autoimmune disease, pregnancy or lactation excluded patients. Regarding the study as a whole: From stable hyperthyroidism, ophthalmopathy was set apart by a 13 V-J model.

Specimen: peripheral blood or thyroid tissue (not recorded which). The clonotype originates from an adult woman with Graves' disease, either hyperthyroidism or ophthalmopathy (not recorded which). The genes are TRBV4-1 and TRBJ1-1, with D unresolved. The CDR3 reads CASSHPGFTDTEAFF. In DNA, the CDR3 is TGCGCCAGCAGCCACCCGGGATTTACGGACACTGAAGCTTTCTTT.